The rows below give T cell receptor beta chains drawn from one sample of a study of OX40 agonist ivuxolimab in advanced cancers. Only in-frame clones appear in the TCRdb table, and some are missing; sequencing was by immunoSEQ multiplex PCR. The table includes more than 50,000 clones, 75% to 85% detected once. Sample: CD4+ or CD8+ T cells sorted from blood, taken in a trial of the OX40 agonist ivuxolimab. All receptors come from an adult with an advanced solid tumor such as melanoma, head and neck, liver or kidney cancer. Both conserved end residues are part of each CDR3. Each record gives: CDR3 protein, CDR3 DNA, V gene, J gene, D gene. A D gene is named only where the DNA matches it firmly.

CASSPDSEKLFF	TGTGCCAGCAGCCCTGACAGCGAAAAACTGTTTTTT	TRBV14	TRBJ1-4	NA
CASSYSGRSNEKLFF	TGTGCCAGCAGTTACTCAGGGCGAAGTAATGAAAAACTGTTTTTT	TRBV6-5	TRBJ1-4	NA
CASSQDPVFNTGELFF	TGTGCCAGCAGCCAAGATCCGGTCTTTAACACCGGGGAGCTGTTTTTT	TRBV4-2	TRBJ2-2	NA
CSVEPGQGRGETQYF	TGCAGCGTTGAACCTGGACAGGGACGGGGAGAGACCCAGTACTTC	TRBV29-1	TRBJ2-5	TRBD1
CASRLATCQFSGANVLTF	TGTGCAAGTCGCTTAGCGACATGTCAGTTCTCTGGGGCCAACGTCCTGACTTTC	TRBV12-2	TRBJ2-6	NA
CASSPKSRGASEKLFF	TGTGCCAGCAGTCCGAAGTCCCGGGGGGCGTCTGAAAAACTGTTTTTT	TRBV6-6	TRBJ1-4	NA
CASSIAGSNSPLHF	TGTGCCAGTAGTATCGCAGGATCTAATTCACCCCTCCACTTT	TRBV19	TRBJ1-6	NA
CASSPGSGESYEQYF	TGTGCCAGCTCACCAGGGAGCGGGGAGTCCTACGAGCAGTACTTC	TRBV18	TRBJ2-7	TRBD2
CASSGNSPLHF	TGTGCCAGCAGTGGTAATTCACCCCTCCACTTT	TRBV7-9	TRBJ1-6	NA
CASSLVRPQAPETQYF	TGTGCCAGCAGCTTAGTCAGACCTCAAGCTCCAGAGACCCAGTACTTC	TRBV7-9	TRBJ2-5	NA
CASSEGTLNEKLFF	TGTGCCAGCAGCGAAGGGACGTTGAATGAAAAACTGTTTTTT	TRBV6-1	TRBJ1-4	NA
CAGSLSGPGYSPLHF	TGCGCCGGCAGCTTATCCGGGCCCGGGTATTCACCCCTCCACTTT	TRBV5-1	TRBJ1-6	NA
CASSLQGVGNQPQHF	TGTGCCAGCAGCCTACAGGGAGTAGGCAATCAGCCCCAGCATTTT	TRBV6-5	TRBJ1-5	NA
CASSLGPEGDTQYF	TGCGCCAGCAGCCTAGGGCCCGAGGGGGATACGCAGTATTTT	TRBV5-1	TRBJ2-3	NA
CAIMETGGTEAFF	TGTGCCATTATGGAGACAGGGGGCACTGAAGCTTTCTTT	TRBV6-5	TRBJ1-1	TRBD1
CASSQTESNQPQHF	TGTGCCAGCTCCCAGACAGAAAGCAATCAGCCCCAGCATTTT	TRBV18	TRBJ1-5	NA